The 11 T cell receptor beta chains below all came from one sample that was sequenced in a study of cytomegalovirus exposure and HLA in healthy donors. Amplification used 60 Vbeta primers and 13 Jbeta primers. Repertoires were generated with immunoSEQ multiplex PCR, while TCRdb's copy carries only in-frame clones and drops some. The sample yields about 140,000 clones, roughly three fifths seen once. The sequencing sample was made of PBMCs. Source of these receptors: a male donor in good health and CMV-seronegative.

This clone was found once. The V call is TRBV6-5, the J call TRBJ2-7; tentative D call: TRBD2 (6 bases). The V end lost 5 bases, the J end lost 2 bases, and 10 bases lay between the germline ends. The CDR3 extends over 13 amino acids. Per germline, CDR1 MNHEY and CDR2 SVGAGI. CDR3 DNA: TGTGCCAGCAGTCGGGGGTCGGCCTACGAGCAGTACTTC. This codes for CASSRGSAYEQYF.

The V gene is TRBV15, the J gene TRBJ1-4; D gene uncertain. V was clipped by 5 bases and J by 7 bases, with 11 bases between them. The germline V gene encodes CDR1 LNHNV and CDR2 YYDKDF (reference sequence). The CDR3 is 13 residues long. The CDR3 spells CATSARRVEKLFF. Here the CDR3 DNA reads TGTGCCACCAGCGCCCGACGGGTTGAAAAACTGTTTTTT.

This chain uses TRBV4-2 with TRBJ1-1, with D tentatively TRBD1 (5 bases). V was clipped by 3 bases and J by 3 bases, with 11 bases between them. Germline V lookup: CDR1 LGHNA, CDR2 YNFKEQ. CDR3 length equals 14 residues. The CDR3, as DNA: TGTGCCAGCAGCCAGCTAGTCAGGGACACTGAAGCTTTCTTT. Encoded protein: CASSQLVRDTEAFF.

The chain links TRBV6-5 to TRBJ1-1, with TRBD1 identical over 7 bases. V was clipped by 5 bases and J by 1 base; unmatched bases: 1. This CDR3 spans 13 amino acids. Germline CDR1 is MNHEY and CDR2 is SVGAGI. The CDR3 DNA reads TGTGCCAGCAGTCGGACAGGGAACACTGAAGCTTTCTTT. It codes for CASSRTGNTEAFF.

This clone was picked up a small number of times. The CDR3: CASSPQTSGLYEQYF. CDR3 bases: TGTGCCAGCTCACCCCAAACTAGCGGTTTATACGAGCAGTACTTC. The V gene is TRBV18, the J gene TRBJ2-7; 8 nucleotides agree with TRBD2. Germline lookup yields CDR1 KGHSH and CDR2 LQKENI. With 3 bases clipped from V and 4 bases from J, the junction kept 8 bases outside the gene matches. The CDR3 is 15 amino acids.

CDR3 nucleotide sequence: TGTGCCAGTTCGTACAGTAGGCCTACAGAGCAGTACTTC. Protein: CASSYSRPTEQYF. The chain uses TRBV19 and TRBJ2-7; D is undetermined. Trimming cost V 8 bases and J 7 bases, with 18 bases left between them. Germline values: CDR1 LNHDA, CDR2 SQIVND (reference sequence). This CDR3 is 13 amino acids long.

This clone showed up just a few times. The chain has TRBV7-9 and TRBJ1-3; D is ambiguous. V was pared by 3 bases and J by 0 bases, with 3 bases between. The CDR3 is 13 amino acids. CDR1 SEHNR and CDR2 FQNEAQ come from the germline V gene (reference sequence). CDR3 nucleotides: TGTGCCAGCAGCTTTAACTCTGGAAACACCATATATTTT. Encoded protein: CASSFNSGNTIYF.

The chain carries TRBV6-5 and TRBJ1-2, with 8 bases fitting TRBD1. Germline loops: CDR1 MNHEY, CDR2 SVGAGI. This CDR3 is built from 14 residues. J lost 4 bases, V lost 6 bases, and 7 bases had no gene match. As DNA, the CDR3 is TGTGCCAGCAGACCCGGGACAGGTTCCTATGGCTACACCTTC. Encoded protein: CASRPGTGSYGYTF.

This chain uses TRBV7-6 with TRBJ2-5, with D tentatively TRBD2 (5 bases). This CDR3 comprises 14 residues. V lost 5 bases, J lost 1 base, and 11 bases lay in between. Germline CDR1 SGHVS, CDR2 FNYEAQ. DNA of the CDR3: TGTGCCAGCAGCCCCCCGGGATCCCAAGAGACCCAGTACTTC. Translated: CASSPPGSQETQYF.

The chain couples TRBV7-3 to TRBJ2-2, with a tentative D call TRBD1 (6 bases). The germline V and J ends were trimmed by 6 bases and 0 bases, with 14 bases remaining between them. The length of the CDR3 is 16 residues. CDR1 SGHTA and CDR2 FQGTGA come from the germline V gene. This chain's CDR3 is CASSYKGGANTGELFF. For the CDR3, the DNA is TGTGCCAGCAGTTATAAAGGGGGAGCGAACACCGGGGAGCTGTTTTTT.

This clone appeared a few times. The chain employs TRBV6-5 and TRBJ1-1, with D tentatively TRBD1 (5 bases). Germline-derived CDR1 and CDR2 are MNHEY and SVGAGI. The CDR3 is 13 residues long. Trimming removed 2 bases at V and 6 bases at J, with 10 bases between. In nucleotides, the CDR3 is TGTGCCAGCAGTTACGTGCAAGGGGCTGAAGCTTTCTTT. It yields the protein CASSYVQGAEAFF.